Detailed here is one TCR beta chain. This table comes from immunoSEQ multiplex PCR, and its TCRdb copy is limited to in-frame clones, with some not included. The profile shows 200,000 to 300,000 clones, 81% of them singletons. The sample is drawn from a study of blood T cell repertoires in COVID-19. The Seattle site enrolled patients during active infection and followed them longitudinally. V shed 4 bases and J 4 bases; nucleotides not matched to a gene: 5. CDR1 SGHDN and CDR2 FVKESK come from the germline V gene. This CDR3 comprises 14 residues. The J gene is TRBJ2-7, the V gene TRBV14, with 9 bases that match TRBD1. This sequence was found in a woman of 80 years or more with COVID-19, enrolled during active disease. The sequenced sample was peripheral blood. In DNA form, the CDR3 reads TGTGCCAGCAGCCGGGGACAGGGCGATTACGAGCAGTACTTC. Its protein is CASSRGQGDYEQYF.